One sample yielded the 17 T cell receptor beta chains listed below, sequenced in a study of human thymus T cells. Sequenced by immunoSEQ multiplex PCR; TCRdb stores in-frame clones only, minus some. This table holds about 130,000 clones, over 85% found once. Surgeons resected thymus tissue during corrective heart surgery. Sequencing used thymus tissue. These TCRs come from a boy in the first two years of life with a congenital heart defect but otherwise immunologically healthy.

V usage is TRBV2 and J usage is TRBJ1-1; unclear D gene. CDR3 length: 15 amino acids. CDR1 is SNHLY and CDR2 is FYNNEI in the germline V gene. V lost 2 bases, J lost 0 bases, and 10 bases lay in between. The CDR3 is CASSEIGTLNTEAFF. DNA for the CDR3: TGTGCCAGCAGTGAAATAGGCACTCTGAACACTGAAGCTTTCTTT.

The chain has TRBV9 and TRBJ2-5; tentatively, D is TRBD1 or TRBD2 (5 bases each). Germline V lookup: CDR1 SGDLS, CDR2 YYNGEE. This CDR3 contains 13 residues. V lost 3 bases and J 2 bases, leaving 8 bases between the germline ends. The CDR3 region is CASSGDRQETQYF. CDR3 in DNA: TGTGCCAGCAGCGGGGACCGGCAAGAGACCCAGTACTTC.

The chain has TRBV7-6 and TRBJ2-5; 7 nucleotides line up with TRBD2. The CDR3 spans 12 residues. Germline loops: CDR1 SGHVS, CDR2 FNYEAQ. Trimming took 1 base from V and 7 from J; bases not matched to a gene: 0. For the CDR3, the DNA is TGTGCCAGCAGCTTAGGGGGGGGGACCCAGTACTTC. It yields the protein CASSLGGGTQYF.

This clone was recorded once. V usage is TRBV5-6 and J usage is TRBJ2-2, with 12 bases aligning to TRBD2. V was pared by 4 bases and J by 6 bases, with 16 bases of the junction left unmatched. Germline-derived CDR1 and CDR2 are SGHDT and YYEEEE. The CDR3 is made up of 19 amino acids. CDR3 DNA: TGTGCCAGCAGCAGCCCGAGACTAGCGGGGGCCGGGTCGCCCGGGGAGCTGTTTTTT. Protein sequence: CASSSPRLAGAGSPGELFF.

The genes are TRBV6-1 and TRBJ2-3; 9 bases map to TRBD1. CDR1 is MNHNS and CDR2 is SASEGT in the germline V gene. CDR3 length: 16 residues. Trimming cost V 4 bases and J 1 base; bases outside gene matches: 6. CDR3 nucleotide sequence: TGTGCCAGCAGTGGGCCGGGACAGGGTCGCACAGATACGCAGTATTTT. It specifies CASSGPGQGRTDTQYF.

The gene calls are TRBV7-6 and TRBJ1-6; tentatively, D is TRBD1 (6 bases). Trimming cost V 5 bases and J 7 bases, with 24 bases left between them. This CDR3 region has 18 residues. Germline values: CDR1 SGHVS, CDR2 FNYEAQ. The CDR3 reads CASSPEAGTSIENSPLHF. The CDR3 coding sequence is TGTGCCAGCAGCCCTGAGGCCGGGACATCGATTGAAAATTCACCCCTCCACTTT.

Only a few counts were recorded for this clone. CDR3 coding DNA: TGTGCCAGCGGAAACACCGGGGAGCTGTTTTTT. Translation: CASGNTGELFF. This sequence joins TRBV7-9 and TRBJ2-2; D is unresolved. The germline V gene has CDR1 SEHNR and CDR2 FQNEAQ (reference sequence). The ends were cut back, 8 bases at V and 2 bases at J, with 3 bases in the middle. CDR3 length: 11 residues.

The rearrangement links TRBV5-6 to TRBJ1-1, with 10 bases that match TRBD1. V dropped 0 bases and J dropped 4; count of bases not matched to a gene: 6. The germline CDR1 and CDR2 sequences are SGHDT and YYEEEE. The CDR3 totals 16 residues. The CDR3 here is CASSLALGQGGTEAFF. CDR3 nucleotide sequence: TGTGCCAGCAGCTTGGCGTTAGGACAGGGGGGCACTGAAGCTTTCTTT.

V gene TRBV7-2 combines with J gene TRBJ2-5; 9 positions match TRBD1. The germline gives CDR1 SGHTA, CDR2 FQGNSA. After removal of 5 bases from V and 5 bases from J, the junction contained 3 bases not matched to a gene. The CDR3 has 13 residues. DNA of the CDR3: TGTGCCAGCAGCGCCGGGACAGGGGAGACCCAGTACTTC. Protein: CASSAGTGETQYF.

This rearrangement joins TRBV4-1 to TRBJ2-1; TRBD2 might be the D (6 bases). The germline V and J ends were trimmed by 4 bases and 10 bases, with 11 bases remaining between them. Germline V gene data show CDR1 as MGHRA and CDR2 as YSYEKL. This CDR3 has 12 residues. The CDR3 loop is CASSPPAGEQFF. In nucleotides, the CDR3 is TGCGCCAGCAGCCCTCCGGCGGGGGAGCAGTTCTTC.

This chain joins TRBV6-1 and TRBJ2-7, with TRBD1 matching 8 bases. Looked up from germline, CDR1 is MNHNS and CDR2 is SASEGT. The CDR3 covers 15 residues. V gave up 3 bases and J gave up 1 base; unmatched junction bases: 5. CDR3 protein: CASSEETGVSYEQYF. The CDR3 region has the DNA TGTGCCAGCAGTGAGGAGACAGGGGTGTCCTACGAGCAGTACTTC.

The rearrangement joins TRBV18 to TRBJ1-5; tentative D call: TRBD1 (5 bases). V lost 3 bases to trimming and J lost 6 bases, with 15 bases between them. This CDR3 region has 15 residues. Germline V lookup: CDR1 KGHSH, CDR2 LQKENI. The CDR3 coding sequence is TGTGCCAGCTCACCTCGATGGGGGAAGGGTCAGCCCCAGCATTTT. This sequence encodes CASSPRWGKGQPQHF. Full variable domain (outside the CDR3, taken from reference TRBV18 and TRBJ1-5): NAGVMQNPRHLVRRRGQEARLRCSPMKGHSHVYWYRQLPEEGLKFMVYLQKENIIDESGMPKERFSAEFPKEGPSILRIQQVVRGDSAAYFCASSPRWGKGQPQHFGDGTRLSIL.

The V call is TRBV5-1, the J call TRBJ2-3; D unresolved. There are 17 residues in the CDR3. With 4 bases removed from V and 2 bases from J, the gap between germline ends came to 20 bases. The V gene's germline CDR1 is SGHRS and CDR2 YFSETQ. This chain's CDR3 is CASSTDSQPRDTDTQYF. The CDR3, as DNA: TGCGCCAGCAGCACAGACTCCCAACCCAGAGACACAGATACGCAGTATTTT.

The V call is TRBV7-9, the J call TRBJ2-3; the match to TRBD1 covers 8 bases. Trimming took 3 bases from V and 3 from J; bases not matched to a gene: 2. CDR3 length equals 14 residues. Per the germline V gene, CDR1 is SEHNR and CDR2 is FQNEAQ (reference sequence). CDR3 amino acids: CASSFGQGTDTQYF. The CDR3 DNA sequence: TGTGCCAGCAGCTTCGGACAGGGAACAGATACGCAGTATTTT. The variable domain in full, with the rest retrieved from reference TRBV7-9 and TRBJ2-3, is DTGVSQNPRHKITKRGQNVTFRCDPISEHNRLYWYRQTLGQGPEFLTYFQNEAQLEKSRLLSDRFSAERPKGSFSTLEIQRTEQGDSAMYLCASSFGQGTDTQYFGPGTRLTVL.

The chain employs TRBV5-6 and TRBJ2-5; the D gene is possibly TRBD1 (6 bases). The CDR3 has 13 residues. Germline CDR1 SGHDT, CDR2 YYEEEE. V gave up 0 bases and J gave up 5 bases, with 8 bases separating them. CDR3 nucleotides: TGTGCCAGCAGCTTGGACAGGGCGGAGACCCAGTACTTC. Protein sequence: CASSLDRAETQYF.

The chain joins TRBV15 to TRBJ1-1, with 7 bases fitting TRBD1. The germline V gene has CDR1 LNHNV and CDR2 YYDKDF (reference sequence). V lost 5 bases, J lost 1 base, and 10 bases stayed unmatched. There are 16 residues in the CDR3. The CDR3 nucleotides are TGTGCCACCAGCTTCGGACAGGTCGCTCCGAACACTGAAGCTTTCTTT. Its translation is CATSFGQVAPNTEAFF.

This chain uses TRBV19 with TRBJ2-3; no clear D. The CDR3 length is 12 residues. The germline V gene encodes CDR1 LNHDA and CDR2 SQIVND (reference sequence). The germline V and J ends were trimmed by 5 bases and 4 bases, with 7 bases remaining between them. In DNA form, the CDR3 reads TGTGCCAGTAGTTTCGCGGCAGATACGCAGTATTTT. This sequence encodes CASSFAADTQYF. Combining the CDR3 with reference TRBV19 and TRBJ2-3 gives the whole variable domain DGGITQSPKYLFRKEGQNVTLSCEQNLNHDAMYWYRQDPGQGLRLIYYSQIVNDFQKGDIAEGYSVSREKKESFPLTVTSAQKNPTAFYLCASSFAADTQYFGPGTRLTVL.